This T cell receptor beta chain came from a study of T cells expressing NK-cell markers. Study at large: Sorted T-cell subsets CD3+CD56+NKG2C+, CD3+CD56+NKG2C- and CD3+CD56-NKG2C+ were TCR beta-sequenced.

CDR1 is MNHEY and CDR2 is SMNVEV in the germline V gene (reference sequence). The CDR3 consists of 14 residues. General study results and limits: Among a few donors, these clonotypes also ranked first in the CD3+CD56-NKG2C+ fraction.

After re-calling the 5' RACE reads, TCRdb lists one entry per CDR3 protein, DNA absent. The sample has a few hundred thousand distinct CDR3 sequences. Of note for this clonotype: Its antigen is currently unknown.

The specimen was blood T cells: a sorted CD56 or NKG2C T cell subset, CD4+ or CD8+ T cells, or bulk PBMC T cells (not recorded which). The clonotype was recovered from a man younger than 30 in good health. This chain links TRBV27 with TRBJ2-2; no DNA is available, so the TRBD1 call from TCRdb remains unchecked. CDR3 sequence: CASRPPVLTGELFF.